Presented here are 30 T cell receptor beta chains from one specimen sequenced in a study of T cell responses to AZD1222 COVID-19 vaccine (TCRdb year 2021). The library was made by the immunoSEQ multiplex PCR assay. TCRdb's version of the immuneACCESS table is confined to in-frame rearrangements and falls short of the full clone set. An unresolved V gene accounts for under half of the shortfall where checked; the remainder is of unknown origin. For this sample there are around 140,000 clones; about 93% appear just once. 5% to 5.5% of the sample is taken by the ten largest. The intended sense of this specimen's time point label: baseline before first vaccination. Source: peripheral blood, taken on day 0 of AZD1222 vaccination. The receptors were sampled from an adult in good health.

The rearrangement uses TRBV12-3 or TRBV12-4 and TRBJ2-7, with D hard to call. This CDR3 has 12 amino acids. Between the trimmed V and J ends, which lost 3 bases and 6 bases, there was a span of 9 bases. CDR3 in amino acids: CASSLFSAEQYF. CDR3 in DNA: TGTGCCAGCAGTTTGTTTTCTGCCGAGCAGTACTTC.

There are a few counts of this clone. Other DNA sequences from this sample encode an identical CDR3 as well. V usage is TRBV9 and J usage is TRBJ2-7; 7 bases are a match to TRBD1. J lost 4 bases, V lost 0 bases, and 1 base had no gene match. The CDR3 runs to 13 residues. Germline lookup yields CDR1 SGDLS and CDR2 YYNGEE. The CDR3 sequence: CASSVGGQYEQYF. As DNA, the CDR3 is TGTGCCAGCAGCGTAGGGGGACAGTACGAGCAGTACTTC.

The chain carries TRBV30 and TRBJ2-7, with 7 bases identical to TRBD2. The CDR3 runs 15 residues. CDR1 and CDR2 from the germline V gene are GTSNPN and SVGIG (reference sequence). After removal of 3 bases from V and 3 bases from J, the junction contained 11 bases not matched to a gene. CDR3 nucleotides: TGTGCCTGGAGGGACACCTGGGGGAGGGTCTACGAGCAGTACTTC. Translated, it gives CAWRDTWGRVYEQYF. The whole variable domain, filled in from reference TRBV30 and TRBJ2-7, reads SQTIHQWPATLVQPVGSPLSLECTVEGTSNPNLYWYRQAAGRGLQLLFYSVGIGQISSEVPQNLSASRPQDRQFILSSKKLLLSDSGFYLCAWRDTWGRVYEQYFGPGTRLTVT.

The V and J genes are TRBV6-1 and TRBJ1-5; 7 bases line up with TRBD1. The length of the CDR3 is 15 residues. The J segment lost 6 bases and the V segment lost 3 bases, leaving 8 bases of the junction unmatched. The V gene's germline CDR1 is MNHNS and CDR2 SASEGT. The CDR3 nucleotides read TGTGCCAGCAGTGAGGCGACAGGGAGAGGTCAGCCCCAGCATTTT. Translated, it gives CASSEATGRGQPQHF.

The chain couples TRBV6-5 to TRBJ1-1; TRBD1 aligns across 8 bases. The germline V gene has CDR1 MNHEY and CDR2 SVGAGI. The CDR3 sequence is 12 residues long. Trimming took 7 bases from V and 3 from J; bases not matched to a gene: 1. CDR3 nucleotide sequence: TGTGCCAGCAAACAGGGGGACACTGAAGCTTTCTTT. The encoded protein is CASKQGDTEAFF.

This chain connects TRBV5-1 to TRBJ1-4; D not certain. CDR1 SGHRS and CDR2 YFSETQ come from the germline V gene. The CDR3 length is 14 residues. V gave up 0 bases and J gave up 8 bases, with 11 bases separating them. Here the CDR3 reads CASSLAPGPEKLFF. The DNA of the CDR3 is TGCGCCAGCAGCTTGGCCCCGGGTCCCGAAAAACTGTTTTTT. The full variable domain, rest sourced from reference TRBV5-1 and TRBJ1-4, is KAGVTQTPRYLIKTRGQQVTLSCSPISGHRSVSWYQQTPGQGLQFLFEYFSETQRNKGNFPGRFSGRQFSNSRSEMNVSTLELGDSALYLCASSLAPGPEKLFFGSGTQLSVL.

The J gene is TRBJ2-1, the V gene TRBV6-5; 9 nucleotides line up with TRBD2. The CDR3 runs to 16 residues. J lost 7 bases, V lost 3 bases, and 10 bases had no gene match. Germline V gene data show CDR1 as MNHEY and CDR2 as SVGAGI. CDR3 protein: CASSYSAGGTKNEQFF. CDR3 bases: TGTGCCAGCAGTTATTCCGCGGGGGGGACCAAAAATGAGCAGTTCTTC.

The genes are TRBV5-1 and TRBJ2-2; TRBD1 aligns across 7 bases. Germline CDR1 is SGHRS and CDR2 is YFSETQ. The CDR3 is 17 amino acids. V was pared by 3 bases and J by 3 bases, with 11 bases of the junction left unmatched. In DNA, the CDR3 is TGCGCCAGCAGCTCCCCCCGGGGACAGACATACACCGGGGAGCTGTTTTTT. It is translated as CASSSPRGQTYTGELFF.

The gene calls are TRBV28 and TRBJ2-4; D unclear. The CDR3 runs to 15 residues. Germline CDR1 and CDR2: MDHEN and SYDVKM. Trimming left V 6 bases short and J 0 bases short, with 12 bases between. This CDR3 reads CASSRTSLAKNIQYF. CDR3 DNA: TGTGCCAGCAGCCGTACAAGCCTAGCCAAAAACATTCAGTACTTC.

The chain is built from TRBV6-5 and TRBJ2-7; D gene ambiguous. V lost 3 bases to trimming and J lost 2 bases, with 2 bases between them. This CDR3 is built from 11 residues. Germline CDR1 MNHEY, CDR2 SVGAGI. CDR3 nucleotides: TGTGCCAGCAGTTATGCCTACGAGCAGTACTTC. Its translation: CASSYAYEQYF.

The J gene is TRBJ1-1, the V gene TRBV4-1, with TRBD1 matching 10 bases. The CDR3 loop spans 15 amino acids. The V and J ends lost 6 bases and 4 bases, in that order; junction bases with no gene match: 8. Germline V lookup: CDR1 MGHRA, CDR2 YSYEKL. This chain's CDR3 is CASRLRQGAVTEAFF. CDR3 nucleotides: TGCGCCAGCAGGCTCCGACAGGGGGCGGTCACTGAAGCTTTCTTT.

The V gene is TRBV2, the J gene TRBJ2-7; 7 nucleotides agree with TRBD2. There are 14 residues in the CDR3. Germline values: CDR1 SNHLY, CDR2 FYNNEI. V gave up 6 bases and J gave up 0 bases; unmatched junction bases: 5. CDR3 DNA sequence: TGTGCCAGCAGCAAGAGGGAGGGCTCCTACGAGCAGTACTTC. This gives the protein CASSKREGSYEQYF.

CDR3 loop: CASTGGNQPQHF. The CDR3 bases are TGTGCCAGCACCGGCGGCAATCAGCCCCAGCATTTT. The chain uses TRBV28 and TRBJ1-5; no clear D. The length of the CDR3 is 12 residues. The germline gives CDR1 MDHEN, CDR2 SYDVKM. With 7 bases removed from V and 2 bases from J, the gap between germline ends came to 6 bases.

This chain links TRBV27 with TRBJ1-5; D possibly corresponds to TRBD1 (6 bases). This CDR3 spans 16 amino acids. V was trimmed by 3 bases and J by 4 bases, leaving 16 bases between them. The germline CDR1 and CDR2 sequences are MNHEY and SMNVEV (reference sequence). CDR3 in DNA: TGTGCCAGCAGTTTCGGGCGGCGGGGGCTGAATCAGCCCCAGCATTTT. It is translated as CASSFGRRGLNQPQHF.

The V gene is TRBV6-5, the J gene TRBJ1-1, with D possibly matching TRBD1 (6 bases). V lost 6 bases and J 2 bases, leaving 13 bases between the germline ends. This CDR3 is 14 amino acids long. Germline values: CDR1 MNHEY, CDR2 SVGAGI. The chain's CDR3 is CASRPYRENTEAFF. The DNA for the CDR3 is TGTGCCAGCAGGCCCTACAGGGAAAACACTGAAGCTTTCTTT.

The V and J genes are TRBV7-8 and TRBJ2-3; possibly TRBD2 for D (6 bases). The CDR3 is 13 amino acids. V was trimmed by 5 bases and J by 5 bases, leaving 11 bases between them. CDR1 is SGHVS and CDR2 is FQNEAQ in the germline V gene. CDR3 DNA sequence: TGTGCCAGCAGCCGCAAGGGAGGAGATACGCAGTATTTT. It encodes CASSRKGGDTQYF.

For this clone: In the same sample, other DNA sequences code for this CDR3. This chain links TRBV18 with TRBJ1-2; perhaps TRBD1 as D (5 bases). Between the trimmed V and J ends, which lost 0 bases and 1 base, there was a span of 6 bases. CDR1 is KGHSH and CDR2 is LQKENI in the germline V gene. CDR3 size: 14 residues. The CDR3 coding sequence is TGTGCCAGCTCACCACCGACAGTTAACTATGGCTACACCTTC. It is translated as CASSPPTVNYGYTF. Together with reference TRBV18 and TRBJ1-2, the CDR3 gives the full variable domain: NAGVMQNPRHLVRRRGQEARLRCSPMKGHSHVYWYRQLPEEGLKFMVYLQKENIIDESGMPKERFSAEFPKEGPSILRIQQVVRGDSAAYFCASSPPTVNYGYTFGSGTRLTVV.

The chain recombines TRBV5-1 with TRBJ1-1, with 8 nucleotides matching TRBD1. Germline CDR1 reads SGHRS; CDR2 reads YFSETQ. After removal of 0 bases from V and 1 base from J, the junction contained 5 bases not matched to a gene. The CDR3 length is 16 residues. Here the CDR3 reads CASSLAAGQANTEAFF. CDR3 nucleotide sequence: TGCGCCAGCAGCTTGGCCGCGGGACAGGCGAACACTGAAGCTTTCTTT.

The chain recombines TRBV4-1 with TRBJ2-1; no clear D. CDR3 size: 14 residues. V was trimmed by 0 bases and J by 5 bases, leaving 8 bases between them. The germline gives CDR1 MGHRA, CDR2 YSYEKL. For the CDR3, the DNA is TGCGCCAGCAGCCAAGAGGCAGCTAACAATGAGCAGTTCTTC. Protein sequence: CASSQEAANNEQFF.

The V call is TRBV24-1, the J call TRBJ1-5; D uncertain. The germline CDR1 and CDR2 sequences are KGHDR and SFDVKD. With 6 bases removed from V and 2 bases from J, the gap between germline ends came to 13 bases. CDR3 length: 15 residues. The CDR3 nucleotides read TGTGCCACCAGTACCGGGGTCGGGGGCAATCAGCCCCAGCATTTT. It is translated as CATSTGVGGNQPQHF.

V and J are TRBV12-3 or TRBV12-4 and TRBJ2-1; D not certain. This CDR3 is built from 13 residues. Trimming took 1 base from V and 8 from J, leaving 9 bases between them. The CDR3 DNA reads TGTGCCAGCAGTTTAGGATCTCCGGATGAGCAGTTCTTC. Its translation: CASSLGSPDEQFF.

The chain is built from TRBV30 and TRBJ1-1, with a possible D match to TRBD1 (5 bases). The CDR3 totals 13 residues. V lost 2 bases to trimming and J lost 1 base, with 8 bases between them. Per the germline V gene, CDR1 is GTSNPN and CDR2 is SVGIG (reference sequence). CDR3 nucleotides: TGTGCCTGGAGTTCCACAGGGAACACTGAAGCTTTCTTT. Its protein is CAWSSTGNTEAFF.

The gene calls are TRBV30 and TRBJ2-5; maybe TRBD2 (6 bases). Germline CDR1 reads GTSNPN; CDR2 reads SVGIG (reference sequence). V dropped 2 bases and J dropped 1 base, with 14 bases sitting between them. CDR3 size: 15 residues. DNA for the CDR3: TGTGCCTGGAGTTTGGAAATAGCGGCCCAAGAGACCCAGTACTTC. Translating gives CAWSLEIAAQETQYF.

This chain uses TRBV2 with TRBJ2-5; 9 bases align to TRBD2. The V gene end was trimmed by 4 bases and the J gene end by 0 bases; junction bases not matched to a gene: 3. CDR3 size: 15 residues. Germline values: CDR1 SNHLY, CDR2 FYNNEI. CDR3 sequence reads: CASSVGTSHQETQYF. The CDR3 DNA sequence: TGTGCCAGCAGTGTGGGGACTAGCCACCAAGAGACCCAGTACTTC.

This rearrangement joins TRBV28 to TRBJ1-5; tentatively, D is TRBD1 (5 bases). CDR3 length: 16 residues. Trimming shortened V by 2 bases and J by 1 base, and 12 bases separated the two germline ends. The germline CDR1 and CDR2 sequences are MDHEN and SYDVKM. The CDR3 sequence is CASSLGGIRSNQPQHF. CDR3 coding DNA: TGTGCCAGCAGTTTAGGGGGAATTCGGAGCAATCAGCCCCAGCATTTT.

The V and J genes are TRBV19 and TRBJ1-2; D unclear. Trimming shortened V by 4 bases and J by 8 bases, and 11 bases separated the two germline ends. Germline V gene data show CDR1 as LNHDA and CDR2 as SQIVND (reference sequence). The CDR3 is made up of 12 amino acids. This CDR3 is CASSNLGRGYTF. The CDR3 nucleotides are TGTGCCAGTAGTAATCTCGGGCGAGGCTACACCTTC.

V gene TRBV5-6 combines with J gene TRBJ1-2, with D unresolved. The V gene's germline CDR1 is SGHDT and CDR2 YYEEEE. Trimming stripped 2 bases from V and 4 bases from J, with 6 bases between. The CDR3 is 12 residues long. CDR3 nucleotide sequence: TGTGCCAGCAGCTTCAAGACCTATGGCTACACCTTC. Amino acids: CASSFKTYGYTF.

The J gene is TRBJ2-7, the V gene TRBV10-3; D gene ambiguous. The CDR3 totals 12 residues. Germline loops: CDR1 ENHRY, CDR2 SYGVKD. With 10 bases removed from V and 2 bases from J, the gap between germline ends came to 12 bases. This CDR3 reads CATDDGTYEQYF. The CDR3 DNA reads TGTGCCACCGACGACGGAACCTACGAGCAGTACTTC.

V and J are TRBV5-1 and TRBJ1-4; the D is unclear. CDR3 length: 15 amino acids. Germline V gene sequence: CDR1 SGHRS, CDR2 YFSETQ. V lost 0 bases and J 8 bases, leaving 14 bases between the germline ends. The CDR3 bases are TGCGCCAGCAGCTTGGAAGGCAGAAAGGGAGAAAAACTGTTTTTT. Protein product: CASSLEGRKGEKLFF.

The J gene is TRBJ2-7, the V gene TRBV10-3; possible D gene TRBD2, 5 bases. This CDR3 region has 14 residues. Trimming took 6 bases from V and 3 from J, leaving 15 bases between them. Germline values: CDR1 ENHRY, CDR2 SYGVKD. The CDR3 loop is CAISLAEVNYEQYF. CDR3 coding DNA: TGTGCCATCAGCCTGGCGGAGGTGAACTACGAGCAGTACTTC.